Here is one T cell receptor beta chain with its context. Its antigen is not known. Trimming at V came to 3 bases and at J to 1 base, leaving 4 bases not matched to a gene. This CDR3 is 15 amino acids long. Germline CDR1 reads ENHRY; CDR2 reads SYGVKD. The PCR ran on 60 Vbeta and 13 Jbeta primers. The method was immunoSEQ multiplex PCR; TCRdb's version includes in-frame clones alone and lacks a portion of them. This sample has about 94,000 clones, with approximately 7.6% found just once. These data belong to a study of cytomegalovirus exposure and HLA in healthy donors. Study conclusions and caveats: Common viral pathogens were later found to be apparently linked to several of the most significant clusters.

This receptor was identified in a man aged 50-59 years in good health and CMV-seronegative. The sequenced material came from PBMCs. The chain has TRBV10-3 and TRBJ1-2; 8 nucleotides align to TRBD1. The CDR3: CAISERQGFNYGYTF. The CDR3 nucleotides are TGTGCCATCAGTGAAAGACAGGGGTTTAACTATGGCTACACCTTC.